This TCR beta chain was recorded in a study of CD8 T cells in ankylosing spondylitis. About this clonotype itself: As yet, its antigen is unknown.

Study results and limitations: Disease-associated clonotypes exhibited CD8+ identity and were relatively infrequent in peripheral blood. Certain motif variants had earlier been reported in reactive arthritis synovial fluid and blood. A TCR beta motif made of eight highly homologous variants seemed typical of ankylosing spondylitis blood.

With 2 bases removed from V and 3 bases from J, the gap between germline ends came to 14 bases. Germline V CDR1 and CDR2: MNHEY, SVGEGT. There are 15 residues in the CDR3. TCRdb analysed the 5' RACE reads with MiXCR anew, one entry per CDR3 protein. Of about 220,000 distinct CDR3 sequences listed, about 7.3% are singletons. This rearrangement joins TRBV6-2 or TRBV6-3 to TRBJ2-7; the D gene is possibly TRBD2 (6 bases). The clonotype comes from a male donor with ankylosing spondylitis. The sample consisted of blood, either unsorted or a sorted T cell fraction (not recorded which). In DNA form, the CDR3 reads TGTGCCAGCAGTTACAACCGCGGGGCCCTCTACGAGCAGTACTTC. This codes for CASSYNRGALYEQYF.